This T cell receptor beta chain is drawn from a study of blood T cell repertoires in COVID-19. About the research overall: The United States, Italy and Spain provided the acute and convalescent COVID-19 samples.

Per the authors' pipeline: Amplification of reference gene primers was used by the study to estimate nucleated cell counts. Sequencing used immunoSEQ multiplex PCR; TCRdb keeps in-frame clones, though not all of them. V, J and clone size derive from that table, while D and trimming were established from the DNA sequence. Of some 200,000 clones in the sample, over 60% were seen once. With V trimmed by 5 bases and J by 5 bases, 6 bases remained unmatched. CDR3 size: 14 residues. CDR1 and CDR2 (germline): SGHTA, FQGTGA. The TCR comes from a woman aged 70 to 79 with acute or convalescent COVID-19. The chain recombines TRBV7-3 with TRBJ2-1, with 7 bases aligning to TRBD1. Sequencing was carried out using peripheral blood. CDR3 DNA sequence: TGTGCCAGCAGCACCGTAGGGGGCGACAATGAGCAGTTCTTC. This sequence encodes CASSTVGGDNEQFF. Drawing the rest from reference TRBV7-3 and TRBJ2-1, the complete variable domain is GAGVSQTPSNKVTEKGKYVELRCDPISGHTALYWYRQSLGQGPEFLIYFQGTGAADDSGLPNDRFFAVRPEGSVSTLKIQRTERGDSAVYLCASSTVGGDNEQFFGPGTRLTVL.